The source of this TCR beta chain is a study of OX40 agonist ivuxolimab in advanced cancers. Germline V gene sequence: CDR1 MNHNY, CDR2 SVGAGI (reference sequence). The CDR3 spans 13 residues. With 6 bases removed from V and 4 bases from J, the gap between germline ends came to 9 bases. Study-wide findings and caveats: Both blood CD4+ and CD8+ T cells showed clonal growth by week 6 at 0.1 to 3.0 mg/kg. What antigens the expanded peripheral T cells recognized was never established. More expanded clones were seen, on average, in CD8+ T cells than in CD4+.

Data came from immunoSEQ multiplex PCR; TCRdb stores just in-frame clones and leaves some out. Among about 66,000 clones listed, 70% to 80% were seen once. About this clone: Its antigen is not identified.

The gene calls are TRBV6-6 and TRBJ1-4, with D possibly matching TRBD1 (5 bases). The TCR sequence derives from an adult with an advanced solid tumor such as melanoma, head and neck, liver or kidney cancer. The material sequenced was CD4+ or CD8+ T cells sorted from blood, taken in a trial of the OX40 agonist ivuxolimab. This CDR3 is CASSRDLNEKLFF. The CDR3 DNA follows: TGTGCCAGCAGCCGGGACCTTAATGAAAAACTGTTTTTT.